This T cell receptor (beta chain) stems from a study of long-term antiretroviral therapy in people with HIV. The V gene's germline CDR1 is MGHDK and CDR2 SYGVNS. The CDR3 is made up of 15 amino acids. The V and J ends lost 3 bases and 2 bases respectively, with 13 bases between them. In regard to this clone: What it binds is not known.

Version v3.0 of the immunoSEQ assay was performed at survey level. Measured with immunoSEQ multiplex PCR; TCRdb has only the in-frame clones, and not every one. The sample lists 23,000 or so clones; approximately 82% were seen once. Study-wide results and limits: Whereas controls had wider CDR3 length ranges, HIV repertoires had narrower ones. ART adherence, viral resistance and therapy changes went unrecorded. ART-treated samples gained diversity yet remained below transplant donor controls.

All donors provided no fewer than one pre-ART and no fewer than two post-ART PBMC samples. The genes are TRBV25-1 and TRBJ2-5, with D possibly TRBD1 on 6 matching bases. The origin of this receptor is a man aged 18 to 30 with HIV. The source material was unsorted PBMCs, sampled 0.1 years before starting antiretroviral therapy. The CDR3 bases are TGTGCCAGCAGTGATAGGACAGCCATACAAGAGACCCAGTACTTC. Protein: CASSDRTAIQETQYF.